The 17 T cell receptor beta chains below were found in one sample sequenced in a study of blood T cell repertoires in COVID-19. Method: immunoSEQ multiplex PCR; TCRdb's copy keeps in-frame clones and lacks some. Of around 700,000 clones listed, 85% to 90% were seen once; the top ten hold about 0.26%. Material for sequencing was peripheral blood. The receptors come from a woman aged 18-35 years with acute or convalescent COVID-19.

The chain uses TRBV13 and TRBJ2-1, with a weak D call TRBD2 (7 bases). V lost 6 bases and J lost 2, with 17 bases in between. CDR3 length: 16 residues. The germline CDR1 and CDR2 sequences are PRHDT and FYEKMQ (reference sequence). CDR3 loop: CASSSLWRGPYNEQFF. The CDR3 DNA reads TGTGCCAGCAGTTCTCTCTGGCGGGGGCCCTACAATGAGCAGTTCTTC.

V gene TRBV3-1 (or the pseudogene TRBV3-2) combines with J gene TRBJ2-1; TRBD2 is a possible D gene (5 bases). Germline CDR1 is LGHDT and CDR2 is YNNKEL (reference sequence). There are 16 residues in the CDR3. V was shortened by 2 bases and J by 5 bases, with 16 bases between the two germline ends. The chain's CDR3 is CASSQRGLAANNEQFF. The CDR3 coding sequence is TGTGCCAGCAGCCAAAGAGGGCTAGCAGCCAACAATGAGCAGTTCTTC.

The chain is built from TRBV11-2 and TRBJ2-7, with D maybe TRBD2 (5 bases). The CDR3 is 15 residues long. CDR1 is SGHAT and CDR2 is FQNNGV in the germline V gene. Trimming cost V 4 bases and J 0 bases, with 13 bases left between them. The CDR3 region is CASSYEARDSYEQYF. The CDR3 nucleotides read TGTGCCAGCAGCTACGAAGCCCGGGACTCCTACGAGCAGTACTTC. Full variable domain (outside the CDR3, taken from reference TRBV11-2 and TRBJ2-7): EAGVAQSPRYKIIEKRQSVAFWCNPISGHATLYWYQQILGQGPKLLIQFQNNGVVDDSQLPKDRFSAERLKGVDSTLKIQPAKLEDSAVYLCASSYEARDSYEQYFGPGTRLTVT.

The chain joins TRBV27 to TRBJ1-1, with D possibly matching TRBD1 (6 bases). Trimming removed 4 bases from V and 0 bases from J, with 12 bases in between. There are 15 residues in the CDR3. The germline V gene encodes CDR1 MNHEY and CDR2 SMNVEV (reference sequence). The CDR3 region has the DNA TGTGCCAGCAGTTCAGGACAGCTCATGAACACTGAAGCTTTCTTT. Protein: CASSSGQLMNTEAFF.

This chain connects TRBV24-1 to TRBJ2-7, with D tentatively TRBD2 (5 bases). This CDR3 has 15 residues. Germline CDR1 is KGHDR and CDR2 is SFDVKD. V lost 6 bases to trimming and J lost 0 bases, with 14 bases between them. CDR3 sequence reads: CATSSAGSGSYEQYF. CDR3 nucleotides: TGTGCCACCAGTTCTGCTGGAAGCGGCTCCTACGAGCAGTACTTC.

The CDR3 is CASSDSSYEQYF. The DNA for the CDR3 is TGTGCCAGTTCTGACAGTTCCTACGAGCAGTACTTC. The chain combines TRBV12-3 or TRBV12-4 with TRBJ2-7, with D perhaps matching TRBD1 (5 bases). This CDR3 is built from 12 residues. V was cut by 9 bases and J by 1 base, with 10 bases left in between.

This chain links TRBV24-1 with TRBJ1-2; 7 positions agree with TRBD1. Per the germline V gene, CDR1 is KGHDR and CDR2 is SFDVKD. The CDR3 extends over 14 amino acids. J lost 8 bases, V lost 1 base, and 6 bases had no gene match. The CDR3 DNA reads TGTGCCACCAGTGATTTCGGAGGGGGCGTGGGCTACACCTTC. Encoded protein: CATSDFGGGVGYTF.

The chain couples TRBV9 to TRBJ1-1; a possible D gene is TRBD1 (5 bases). The CDR3 has 14 amino acids. Looked up from germline, CDR1 is SGDLS and CDR2 is YYNGEE. Trimming pared 3 bases from V and 5 bases from J, leaving 14 bases between. The CDR3 is CASSASGGVTEAFF. In DNA form, the CDR3 reads TGTGCCAGCAGCGCCTCGGGAGGGGTAACTGAAGCTTTCTTT. Complete variable domain (other parts from reference TRBV9 and TRBJ1-1): DSGVTQTPKHLITATGQRVTLRCSPRSGDLSVYWYQQSLDQGLQFLIQYYNGEERAKGNILERFSAQQFPDLHSELNLSSLELGDSALYFCASSASGGVTEAFFGQGTRLTVV.

The chain recombines TRBV2 with TRBJ1-6; tentatively, D is TRBD1 (5 bases). The germline CDR1 and CDR2 sequences are SNHLY and FYNNEI. The CDR3 has 14 amino acids. V was trimmed by 3 bases and J by 6 bases, leaving 9 bases between them. The CDR3 nucleotides are TGTGCCAGCAGTGATTGGGGCTCTAATTCACCCCTCCACTTT. The encoded protein is CASSDWGSNSPLHF.

The chain has TRBV5-4 and TRBJ1-2; D might be TRBD1 (6 bases). The CDR3 length is 16 residues. Germline CDR1 SGHNT, CDR2 YYREEE (reference sequence). V was pared by 0 bases and J by 5 bases, with 17 bases between. Here the CDR3 DNA reads TGTGCCAGCAGCTTGGAAAAGCTCAGGGGCGGGTATGGCTACACCTTC. Residues: CASSLEKLRGGYGYTF.

V gene TRBV5-5 combines with J gene TRBJ2-3; TRBD2 agrees at 16 bases. Germline trimming cut 4 bases from V and 11 bases from J; bases unmatched to any gene: 10. Germline CDR1 is SGHKS and CDR2 is YYEKEE (reference sequence). The CDR3 spans 16 residues. Here the CDR3 DNA reads TGTGCCAGCAGCCAGCCCGGGACTAGCGGGGGGGCGGGGCAGTATTTT. Amino acid sequence: CASSQPGTSGGAGQYF.

The rearrangement joins TRBV7-2 to TRBJ2-3, with TRBD2 matching over 10 bases. Germline assignment: CDR1 SGHTA and CDR2 FQGNSA. The CDR3 consists of 15 residues. The ends lost 5 bases at V and 2 bases at J; junction bases unmatched: 4. CDR3 DNA: TGTGCCAGCAGCCGGACTAGCGGCCCCACAGATACGCAGTATTTT. This sequence encodes CASSRTSGPTDTQYF.

The V and J genes are TRBV6-5 and TRBJ1-5, with a tentative D call TRBD1 (5 bases). Germline V lookup: CDR1 MNHEY, CDR2 SVGAGI. V dropped 8 bases and J dropped 2 bases, with 10 bases sitting between them. The CDR3 is made up of 13 amino acids. The CDR3 loop reads CASSGSGNQPQHF. The CDR3, as DNA: TGTGCCAGCTCAGGGTCGGGCAATCAGCCCCAGCATTTT.

The J gene is TRBJ1-2, the V gene TRBV5-6; TRBD1 matches 7 bases. V shed 2 bases, J shed 4 bases, and the junction held 5 bases outside the gene matches. This CDR3 comprises 14 residues. Germline CDR1 is SGHDT and CDR2 is YYEEEE. The CDR3 DNA sequence: TGTGCCAGCAGCTTACATGACAGGGTCTATGGCTACACCTTC. It is translated as CASSLHDRVYGYTF. Full variable domain (outside the CDR3, taken from reference TRBV5-6 and TRBJ1-2): DAGVTQSPTHLIKTRGQQVTLRCSPKSGHDTVSWYQQALGQGPQFIFQYYEEEERQRGNFPDRFSGHQFPNYSSELNVNALLLGDSALYLCASSLHDRVYGYTFGSGTRLTVV.

This chain connects TRBV9 to TRBJ1-6; 9 nucleotides align to TRBD1. CDR1 and CDR2 from the germline V gene are SGDLS and YYNGEE. Germline trimming cut 3 bases from V and 7 bases from J; bases unmatched to any gene: 2. This CDR3 comprises 14 residues. As DNA, the CDR3 is TGTGCCAGCAGCGAGGGGACAGGGAATTCACCCCTCCACTTT. This encodes CASSEGTGNSPLHF. Full variable domain (outside the CDR3, taken from reference TRBV9 and TRBJ1-6): DSGVTQTPKHLITATGQRVTLRCSPRSGDLSVYWYQQSLDQGLQFLIQYYNGEERAKGNILERFSAQQFPDLHSELNLSSLELGDSALYFCASSEGTGNSPLHFGNGTRLTVT.

V is TRBV18 and J is TRBJ1-3, with TRBD1 identical over 10 bases. The CDR3 contains 15 residues. V gave up 3 bases and J gave up 3 bases; unmatched junction bases: 2. Germline V lookup: CDR1 KGHSH, CDR2 LQKENI. The CDR3: CASSPGTGVGNTIYF. DNA of the CDR3: TGTGCCAGCTCACCCGGGACAGGGGTTGGAAACACCATATATTTT.

The V gene is TRBV19, the J gene TRBJ2-7; 9 bases match TRBD1. CDR3 length: 15 residues. The germline V gene has CDR1 LNHDA and CDR2 SQIVND (reference sequence). J was trimmed by 7 bases and V by 9 bases; bases with no gene match: 16. The CDR3 DNA sequence: TGTGCCAGCAGTTGGGGATATACAGGGGGCGAAGAGCAGTACTTC. Protein product: CASSWGYTGGEEQYF.